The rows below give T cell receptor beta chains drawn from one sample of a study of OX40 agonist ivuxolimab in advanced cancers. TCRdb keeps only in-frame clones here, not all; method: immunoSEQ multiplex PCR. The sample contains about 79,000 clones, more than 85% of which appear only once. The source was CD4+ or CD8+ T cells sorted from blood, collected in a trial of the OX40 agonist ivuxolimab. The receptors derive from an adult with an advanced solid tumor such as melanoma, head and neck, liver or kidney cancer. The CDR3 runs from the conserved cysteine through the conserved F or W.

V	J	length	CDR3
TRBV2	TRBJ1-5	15	CASRGRWTADQPQHF
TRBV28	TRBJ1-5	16	CASSIMTGSSNQPQHF
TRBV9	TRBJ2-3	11	CASSALDTQYF
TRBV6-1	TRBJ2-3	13	CASAWDYTDTQYF
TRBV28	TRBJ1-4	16	CASIGTPFATNEKLFF
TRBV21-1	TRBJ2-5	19	CASSKRGRLAGGYQETQYF
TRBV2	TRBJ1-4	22	CASSELRVSTALGQLMNVKLFF
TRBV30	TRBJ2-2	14	CAWRNPSYAGELFF
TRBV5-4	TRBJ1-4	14	CASSFRDRTEKLFF
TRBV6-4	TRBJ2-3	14	CASSNKGGGDTQYF
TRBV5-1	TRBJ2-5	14	CASSLGDFQETQYF
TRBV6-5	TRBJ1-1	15	CASSARDIVNTEAFF
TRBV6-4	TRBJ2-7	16	CASRSLAGVPIYEQYF
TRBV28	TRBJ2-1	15	CASSFSGQPHNEQFF
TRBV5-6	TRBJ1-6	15	CASSTFDRDNSPLHF
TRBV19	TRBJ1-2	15	CASSLSGHQAPGYTF
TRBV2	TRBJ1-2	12	CASINLGLGYTF
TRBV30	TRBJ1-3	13	CAWSPGPGNTIYF
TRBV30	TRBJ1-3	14	CAWRPPGGGNTIYF
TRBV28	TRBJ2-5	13	CASSLERGETQYF
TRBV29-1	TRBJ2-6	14	CSVVGMTGANVLTF
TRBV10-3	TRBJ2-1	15	CAISGPSVRSNEQFF
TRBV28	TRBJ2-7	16	CASSLEATRPTYEQYF
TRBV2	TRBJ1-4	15	CASSDRDRGNEKLFF
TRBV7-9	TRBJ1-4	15	CASSLRGAANEKLFF
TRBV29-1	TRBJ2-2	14	CSVQTSKYTGELFF
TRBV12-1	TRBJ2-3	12	CASSGSGDTQYF
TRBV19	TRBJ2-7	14	CASSIFGGPGEQYF
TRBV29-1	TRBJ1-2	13	CSVADTNNYGYTF
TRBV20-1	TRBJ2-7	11	CSARTSHEQYF
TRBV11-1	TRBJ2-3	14	CASKQNRVTDTQYF
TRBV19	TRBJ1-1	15	CASRPLAGRGTEAFF